This T cell receptor (beta chain) was captured in a study of cytomegalovirus exposure and HLA in healthy donors (dated by TCRdb to between 2016 and 2019). The study in broad terms: In an earlier analysis of 450 to 750 of the donors, 276 Gb of sequence data and 90 million to 120 million unique TCR beta sequences from about 180 million T cells were reported. An early release that covered several hundred HLA-typed donors contained approximately 300 gigabases of sequencing data and 75 million to 100 million unique TCR sequences. The genetic ancestry cluster associated with self-reported Caucasian donors included 81% of the roughly 380 genotyped donors. The study was designed to test whether signatures of past pathogen exposure could be identified by cataloging public T cell receptors. The T cell repertoires of 666 subjects were profiled by immunosequencing and related to cytomegalovirus serostatus. Along with the approximately 700-subject first cohort, a separate validation cohort of about 110 different subjects was used. To predict cytomegalovirus infection status, the study combined high-throughput TCR immunosequencing, statistical association of individual TCRs with disease status, and machine learning. A later analysis re-examined previously published TCR beta repertoires from more than 600 donors and added high-resolution HLA genotyping to investigate patterns of TCR occurrence. Rather than drawing on any new phenotypic data, the later analysis identified candidate immune exposures from TCR beta sequences and the way those sequences occurred across donors. In an earlier analysis of more than 550 of the donors, high-throughput TCR beta sequencing was used to judge whether each TCR beta V gene segment behaved as functional or pseudogenic. Donor age, sex, ethnicity and CMV serostatus were compiled together with the repertoire data. A later genetic analysis used genome-wide SNP genotypes for about 60% of the roughly 700 donors, treating that subset as a discovery cohort. All discovery cohort repertoires had been generated using a single sequencing platform. Both class I and class II loci were covered by HLA typing, at four-digit resolution. Typing coverage varied by locus: roughly 629-640 donors for A, B, C, DRB1 and DQB1; approximately 500 for DQA1; over 600 for DPA1; fewer than 480 for DPB1. Roughly five DR-DQ haplotypes were treated as single units for association and clustering because of strong linkage in the cohort. Among around 400 genotyped donors of the cohort, an average of about 220,000 unique TCR beta nucleotide sequences was sequenced per donor, of which approximately 18% were non-productive. Overall study outcomes, separate from this receptor: A later analysis found that TCR association rates varied across HLA loci, with DRB1 alleles showing the most associated TCRs and HLA-C alleles the fewest. A further reported finding was that TCR beta sequences accurately predicted the HLA-A and HLA-B alleles for most subjects in the first cohort. A total of roughly 160 TCR beta chains were listed by the study as associated with cytomegalovirus. Because HLA typing was missing for some donors at each locus, association tests included only the typed subset. The cohort was sequenced for TCR beta chains only, and without alpha or paired-chain data the features that could be detected were limited. In a later analysis, most CMV-associated TCR beta chains were found to appear HLA-restricted, with HLA associations seemingly driven largely by CMV exposure. In a later analysis, HLA-associated TCR beta chains showed more clonal expansion and lower generation probabilities than non-associated chains that were equally common. Sequencing depth was assumed to be roughly uniform across donors in the presence/absence analyses, though that assumption may not hold. Across donors, most TCR sequences were observed very rarely, whereas some public TCRs were present in many individuals. For the cohort, immune exposure information was limited to CMV serostatus. Assigning TCR associations to individual alleles was difficult when HLA alleles, especially DR and DQ, strongly co-occurred. A cluster of highly shared sequence variants was judged likely to represent a technical artifact of the sequencing pipeline. The authors suggested that the approach could potentially be extended to other disease states and immunological phenotypes. A later analysis reported that several top co-occurrence clusters appeared linked to parvovirus B19, influenza, CMV and Epstein-Barr virus. An association between a missense DCLRE1C variant and V-gene and J-gene trimming of TCR beta chains was found in a later genetic analysis and replicated in an independent cohort. Compared with the approximately 600-donor mean, donors in an Asian-associated ancestry cluster had fewer N-insertions in productive TCRs, according to a later genetic analysis. The 87-base-pair reads could not distinguish some IMGT-functional V segments, including TRBV6-2 and TRBV6-3, so those segments were excluded. In vitro tests confirmed that a few of the cytomegalovirus-associated TCR beta chains recognize cytomegalovirus antigens. The classifier was reported to diagnose cytomegalovirus status with high specificity and sensitivity in both the original cohort and the validation cohort. In a later analysis, 15,000 to 20,000 TCR beta sequences were associated with specific HLA alleles at a false discovery rate of 0.05. Because counts were too low, under 20 rarely observed V segments, including chromosome 9 orphons, were left out of the earlier analysis of 500 to 650 of the donors. Linkage disequilibrium might explain the correlated functional status among segregating V segments, but an unknown experimental factor could not be excluded. An earlier analysis of 587 of the donors showed that most TCR beta V segments appeared in productive rearrangements either about 90% or about 30% of the time, which broadly matched IMGT annotations.

Receptor libraries were prepared by the immunoSEQ multiplex PCR assay. A mixture of 60 forward primers for TCR Vbeta segments and 13 reverse primers for TCR Jbeta segments was used in the multiplex PCR. A multiplex PCR assay on genomic DNA amplified the CDR3 region of rearranged TCR beta genes. Amplified TCR beta libraries were sequenced as 87-base-pair reads on the Illumina HiSeq System. Per the source publication's procedure: A later analysis counted about 76 million unique TCR beta chains across the roughly 700 repertoires, and roughly 9.9 million of these chains were shared by at least two donors. Raw reads were error-corrected and collapsed into unique sequences by a nearest-neighbor algorithm in which closely related sequences were merged to remove PCR and sequencing errors. CDR3 sequences were aligned to IMGT reference sequences to assign V, D and J gene segments. For a sequence to be retained, at least a six-nucleotide match to both a V gene segment and a J gene segment was required. Rearrangements were classified as productive when the CDR3 lacked stop codons and remained in frame with V and J, and all other rearrangements were classified as non-productive. CDR3 was defined according to IMGT convention as the region running from the second conserved V-encoded cysteine to the conserved J-encoded phenylalanine. Sequences without an unambiguous match to a single V gene segment were excluded from the earlier analysis of a few hundred of the donors. An earlier analysis of some 610 of the donors called V segments functional above 56.7% productive rearrangements and segregating when the between-donor standard deviation exceeded 5%. A statistical classification framework was built to diagnose cytomegalovirus status from the catalog of TCR beta chain sequences. In a later analysis, TCR nucleotide sequences were compared against IMGT/GENE-DB human TR gene sequences so that V and J genes could be assigned. In a later analysis, CDR3 sequences and most-parsimonious VDJ recombination scenarios were assigned using the TCRdist pipeline. A later analysis defined each TCR beta chain by its CDR3 amino acid sequence plus V-gene family, and excluded reads lacking a unique V-gene family. In a later analysis, 500 to 700 highly shared, low-generation-probability nucleotide sequences were removed to address suspected cross-contamination and a sequencing artifact. A later analysis calculated a clonal expansion index for each public chain from normalized within-repertoire ranks of inferred template counts. In a later analysis, generation probabilities were computed with a VDJ recombination model fitted to out-of-frame rearrangements, and the resulting probabilities were checked against IGoR. In a later analysis, TCR-TCR, TCR-HLA and TCR-CMV co-occurrence was scored with hypergeometric tests, and a repertoire-size bias correction was applied to TCR pairs. To estimate false discovery rates, a later analysis permuted the HLA or CMV assignments 20 times. A later analysis grouped co-occurring TCRs with DBSCAN, adding TCRdist sequence similarity when clustering within HLA-allele-positive subsets. Co-occurrence clustering excluded repertoires with fewer than 30,000 or more than 120,000 public chains, plus five with anomalous nucleotide sharing. In its TCRdb copy, this immuneACCESS table keeps in-frame sequences only and misses some clones. Where compared with another copy, unresolved V genes explain less than half of these, and the others have no known cause. The V and J calls and clone size are taken from that table; D and trimming were inferred from the DNA. This sample gives roughly 150,000 clones in total; 72% of them show up just once. Clones ranked in the top ten supply less than 2.5% of the sample.

In total, around 600 healthy bone marrow donors made up the cohort. At the time of sampling, every cohort member was nominally healthy, though immune exposures that went unrecorded were likely present. The donor tested CMV seronegative, placing the donor among the roughly 340 seronegative members of the cohort. Every donor gave a peripheral blood sample, and the peripheral blood mononuclear cells from that sample were used for TCR beta sequencing. The Qiagen DNeasy Blood Extraction Kit was used to extract genomic DNA from the blood cell samples. This clone appeared a single time. Its antigen is currently not known. No much larger clone is present one base from it, and per-base qualities are unavailable. The germline V gene gives CDR1 as MGHRA and CDR2 as YSYEKL. Including cysteine and phenylalanine, the CDR3 has 14 amino acids. Only the CDR3 part of the read is kept: 42 bases, read in frame from the first base.

The V and J segments used are TRBV4-1 and TRBJ2-5, with TRBD1 perhaps the D gene, on 6 matching bases. The J call is in doubt because the DNA end fits TRBJ2-7 better. Sequences were obtained from PBMCs. The TCR was taken from a middle-aged man in good health and CMV-seronegative. The CDR3 sequence is CASSRQGTSYEQYF. The DNA sequence is as follows: TGCGCCAGCAGCCGTCAGGGGACCTCCTACGAGCAGTACTTC.